This T cell receptor beta chain was documented in a study of T cell changes during pregnancy in multiple sclerosis. The repertoire was sequenced with immunoSEQ multiplex PCR; TCRdb's copy has only in-frame clones and lacks some. The data contain under 80,000 clones, around nine tenths of them singletons. V lost 7 bases and J lost 5; bases outside the gene matches: 10. Germline V gene lookup returns CDR1 LNHDA and CDR2 SQIVND (reference sequence). The CDR3 runs to 15 residues. This specimen consisted of CD4+ T cells from peripheral blood mononuclear cells, obtained in the second trimester of pregnancy. The TCR sequence derives from a female donor with multiple sclerosis, enrolled in a pregnancy study. This chain connects TRBV19 to TRBJ2-2; 7 bases agree with TRBD2. In nucleotides, the CDR3 is TGTGCCAGTAACCCTAGCGGAGCCGAAACCGGGGAGCTGTTTTTT. Protein product: CASNPSGAETGELFF.